This is a list of T cell receptor beta chains from one sample in a study of cytomegalovirus exposure and HLA in healthy donors. The repertoire was sequenced with immunoSEQ multiplex PCR; TCRdb's copy has only in-frame clones and lacks some. The data show about 130,000 clones, 76% seen once. The sample was PBMCs. The receptor source for this set is a female donor in good health and CMV-seropositive. Both conserved end residues are part of each CDR3. Fields, in order: V gene, J gene, clone size, D gene, CDR3 DNA, CDR3 protein. The D gene is left open where the match is weak. Only part of the rows carry a size: once, few, many, or a class if the clone is expanded.

V: TRBV19; J: TRBJ1-2; size: NA; D: TRBD1; DNA: TGTGCCAGTAGTATGGGACAGGGGACATGGCCTTTCACCTTC; CDR3: CASSMGQGTWPFTF
V: TRBV27; J: TRBJ1-1; size: NA; D: TRBD1; DNA: TGTGCCAGCAGTCCAACAGGGGACACTGAAGCTTTCTTT; CDR3: CASSPTGDTEAFF
V: TRBV19; J: TRBJ2-2; size: NA; D: NA; DNA: TGTGCCAGTAGTATAGGAGGGTTCGGAACCGGGGAGCTGTTTTTT; CDR3: CASSIGGFGTGELFF
V: TRBV6-1; J: TRBJ1-3; size: NA; D: NA; DNA: TGTGCCAGCAGTGAAGCCTTAGTGAGCTCTGGAAACACCATATATTTT; CDR3: CASSEALVSSGNTIYF
V: TRBV27; J: TRBJ2-1; size: NA; D: TRBD2; DNA: TGTGCCAGCAGTTTGGGTCGACTAGCGGGGGGCCATGAGCAGTTCTTC; CDR3: CASSLGRLAGGHEQFF
V: TRBV20-1; J: TRBJ1-4; size: NA; D: NA; DNA: TGCAGTGCTAGGGTCGGTGAAAAACTGTTTTTT; CDR3: CSARVGEKLFF
V: TRBV5-1; J: TRBJ2-5; size: few; D: TRBD1; DNA: TGCGCCAGCAGCTTATCCGGGACAGGGGGACAAGAGACCCAGTACTTC; CDR3: CASSLSGTGGQETQYF
V: TRBV27; J: TRBJ1-6; size: NA; D: NA; DNA: TGTGCCAGCAGTTCCCCGTTAGCGTCCGGCGGCTCCTATAATTCACCCCTCCACTTT; CDR3: CASSSPLASGGSYNSPLHF
V: TRBV5-4; J: TRBJ2-5; size: NA; D: NA; DNA: TGTGCCAGCAGCTTTGGTGCCTGGGGCGAACAAGAGACCCAGTACTTC; CDR3: CASSFGAWGEQETQYF
V: TRBV4-1; J: TRBJ2-2; size: NA; D: TRBD2; DNA: TGCGCCAGCAGCCCCGCTAGCGGGGGGGCCGGGGAGCTGTTTTTT; CDR3: CASSPASGGAGELFF
V: TRBV11-2; J: TRBJ2-7; size: NA; D: TRBD2; DNA: TGTGCCAGCAGCTTAGCGGGACTATCAAACGAGCAGTACTTC; CDR3: CASSLAGLSNEQYF
V: TRBV18; J: TRBJ2-7; size: NA; D: TRBD1; DNA: TGTGCCAGCTCACTTAAGGCCGAGACAGGGTACGAGCAGTACTTC; CDR3: CASSLKAETGYEQYF
V: TRBV7-9; J: TRBJ2-1; size: NA; D: NA; DNA: TGTGCCAGCAGCTTGGGTCTAGCCTCGGGTGAGCAGTTCTTC; CDR3: CASSLGLASGEQFF
V: TRBV6-5; J: TRBJ2-7; size: NA; D: NA; DNA: TGTGCCAGCAGTTACTTCGGGGGTTCCTACGAGCAGTACTTC; CDR3: CASSYFGGSYEQYF
V: TRBV10-1; J: TRBJ1-2; size: few; D: NA; DNA: TGCGCCAGCAGCGTCGGACAGTATTATGGCTACACCTTC; CDR3: CASSVGQYYGYTF
V: TRBV6-8; J: TRBJ2-2; size: NA; D: NA; DNA: TGTGCCAGCAGTTACAGGAGGGAGGGGGTCGGGGAGCTGTTTTTT; CDR3: CASSYRREGVGELFF
V: TRBV5-4; J: TRBJ2-5; size: NA; D: TRBD2; DNA: TGTGCCAGCAGCTCGGGACTAGCGGTAGAGGGAGAGACCCAGTACTTC; CDR3: CASSSGLAVEGETQYF
V: TRBV27; J: TRBJ2-1; size: NA; D: TRBD2; DNA: TGTGCCAGCAGTTCTCCCGGGACTAGTCTCAATGAGCAGTTCTTC; CDR3: CASSSPGTSLNEQFF
V: TRBV13; J: TRBJ1-3; size: NA; D: TRBD1; DNA: TGTGCCAGCAGCTTGGGACAGGGAAACACCATATATTTT; CDR3: CASSLGQGNTIYF
V: TRBV5-1; J: TRBJ2-6; size: NA; D: TRBD1; DNA: TGCGCCAGCAGAAGACGGACAGGGAGGCCCGAGGTTACTGGGGCCAACGTCCTGACTTTC; CDR3: CASRRRTGRPEVTGANVLTF
V: TRBV2; J: TRBJ2-7; size: NA; D: NA; DNA: TGTGCCAGCAGCATTCAACTAACAGGTGCCTACGAGCAGTACTTC; CDR3: CASSIQLTGAYEQYF
V: TRBV10-3; J: TRBJ2-3; size: NA; D: NA; DNA: TGTGCCATCAGGGGGGACACCAGCACAGATACGCAGTATTTT; CDR3: CAIRGDTSTDTQYF
V: TRBV28; J: TRBJ2-5; size: NA; D: TRBD2; DNA: TGTGCCAGCAGTTACGTCGGGACTAGCGGGGAGACCCAGTACTTC; CDR3: CASSYVGTSGETQYF
V: TRBV6-6; J: TRBJ2-7; size: NA; D: TRBD1; DNA: TGTGCCAGCAGACCCAGACAGGGAGCCAACGAGCAGTACTTC; CDR3: CASRPRQGANEQYF
V: TRBV11-2; J: TRBJ1-3; size: NA; D: NA; DNA: TGTGCCAGCAGGACCCTAAGGAGCCTCTCTGGAAACACCATATATTTT; CDR3: CASRTLRSLSGNTIYF
V: TRBV11-2; J: TRBJ1-2; size: NA; D: TRBD1; DNA: TGTGCCAGCAGCATAAGGACAGGCAGTAGGGGCTACACCTTC; CDR3: CASSIRTGSRGYTF
V: TRBV28; J: TRBJ2-2; size: NA; D: TRBD1; DNA: TGTGCCAGCAGTTTCCCCGACAGGGAACTCACCGGGGAGCTGTTTTTT; CDR3: CASSFPDRELTGELFF
V: TRBV5-1; J: TRBJ2-7; size: NA; D: TRBD2; DNA: TGCGCCAGCAGCTTGGGGGGGGGTTACTACGAGCAGTACTTC; CDR3: CASSLGGGYYEQYF
V: TRBV7-2; J: TRBJ2-7; size: NA; D: TRBD1; DNA: TGTGCCAGCAGCCCGACAGGGATCCAAGCCTACGAGCAGTACTTC; CDR3: CASSPTGIQAYEQYF
V: TRBV25-1; J: TRBJ2-5; size: NA; D: TRBD1; DNA: TGTGCCAGCAGTGAATGGGAGGGACAGGGCCAAGAGACCCAGTACTTC; CDR3: CASSEWEGQGQETQYF
V: TRBV12-5; J: TRBJ2-7; size: NA; D: TRBD1; DNA: TGTGCTAGTGGTTTGCGCCCAGGGGGCGAGGGCTACGAGCAGTACTTC; CDR3: CASGLRPGGEGYEQYF
V: TRBV7-9; J: TRBJ1-4; size: NA; D: NA; DNA: TGTTCCAGCAGCCCAGGCGCTGAAAAACTGTTTTTT; CDR3: CSSSPGAEKLFF
V: TRBV18; J: TRBJ2-3; size: NA; D: TRBD1; DNA: TGTGCCAGCTCACCCCGGGACAGGGTTTCAGATACGCAGTATTTT; CDR3: CASSPRDRVSDTQYF
V: TRBV6-1; J: TRBJ1-1; size: NA; D: NA; DNA: TGTGCCAGCAGTGAATCTCCCTTGAACACTGAAGCTTTCTTT; CDR3: CASSESPLNTEAFF
V: TRBV19; J: TRBJ1-1; size: once; D: TRBD1; DNA: TGTGCCAGTAGTATCCGGAGGACAGGGAACACTGAAGCTTTCTTT; CDR3: CASSIRRTGNTEAFF
V: TRBV2; J: TRBJ1-5; size: once; D: TRBD1; DNA: TGTGCCAGCCGGGACAGTAATAGCAATCAGCCCCAGCATTTT; CDR3: CASRDSNSNQPQHF
V: TRBV6-1; J: TRBJ1-2; size: NA; D: NA; DNA: TGTGCCAGCAGTGAACGGTTCCAGGACTATGGCTACACCTTC; CDR3: CASSERFQDYGYTF
V: TRBV5-6; J: TRBJ1-5; size: NA; D: NA; DNA: TGTGCCAGCAGCTTACCTCAGGGCAATCAGCCCCAGCATTTT; CDR3: CASSLPQGNQPQHF
V: TRBV6-5; J: TRBJ2-1; size: NA; D: NA; DNA: TGTGCCAGCAGTTACGGGGGGAGCTCCTACAATGAGCAGTTCTTC; CDR3: CASSYGGSSYNEQFF
V: TRBV7-9; J: TRBJ1-3; size: NA; D: TRBD1; DNA: TGTGCCAGCAGCCTCGACACAGGGGTTAGAAACACCATATATTTT; CDR3: CASSLDTGVRNTIYF
V: TRBV7-9; J: TRBJ1-5; size: once; D: NA; DNA: TGTTCCAGCAGCTTAGAGGGGGGGGGAAGCAATCAGCCCCAGCATTTT; CDR3: CSSSLEGGGSNQPQHF
V: TRBV5-1; J: TRBJ2-5; size: NA; D: TRBD1; DNA: TGCGCCAGCAGCTCACTCAGCCGACAGGGGAAGACCCAGTACTTC; CDR3: CASSSLSRQGKTQYF
V: TRBV10-3; J: TRBJ1-5; size: NA; D: TRBD1; DNA: TGTGCCATCAGGGGGACAGGGGATCAGCCCCAGCATTTT; CDR3: CAIRGTGDQPQHF
V: TRBV9; J: TRBJ1-4; size: NA; D: TRBD1; DNA: TGTGCCAGCAGCGTAGCTGAAGGAGGGGGCCTTGAAAAACTGTTTTTT; CDR3: CASSVAEGGGLEKLFF
V: TRBV5-6; J: TRBJ2-3; size: NA; D: TRBD2; DNA: TGTGCCAGCAGCTTGTTCGGGAGGCAAAGCACAGATACGCAGTATTTT; CDR3: CASSLFGRQSTDTQYF
V: TRBV5-1; J: TRBJ2-5; size: NA; D: NA; DNA: TGCGCCAGCAGCTTGATACAGGAAGAGACCCAGTACTTC; CDR3: CASSLIQEETQYF
V: TRBV2; J: TRBJ2-7; size: NA; D: TRBD2; DNA: TGTGCCAGCACCCGAGAGCGGGGGCTCTCCTACGAGCAGTACTTC; CDR3: CASTRERGLSYEQYF
V: TRBV1; J: TRBJ1-1; size: NA; D: NA; DNA: TGCACCAGCAGCCCCGGGGAGACTTTAATGAACACTGAAGCTTTCTTT; CDR3: CTSSPGETLMNTEAFF
V: TRBV5-6; J: TRBJ2-1; size: NA; D: NA; DNA: TGTGCCAGCAGCTTGTTTAACAATGAGCAGTTCTTC; CDR3: CASSLFNNEQFF
V: TRBV5-1; J: TRBJ1-1; size: NA; D: NA; DNA: TGCGCCAGCAGCTTGGCGAGCATGAACACTGAAGCTTTCTTT; CDR3: CASSLASMNTEAFF
V: TRBV6-4; J: TRBJ2-7; size: NA; D: NA; DNA: TGTGCCAGCAGTGACTCTGGCTGCTACGAGCAGTACTTC; CDR3: CASSDSGCYEQYF
V: TRBV6-1; J: TRBJ2-3; size: NA; D: TRBD2; DNA: TGTGCCAGCAGTGAAGCGACCACCTCGACGGGGGGGCCTTTGCGCAAAGATACGCAGTATTTT; CDR3: CASSEATTSTGGPLRKDTQYF
V: TRBV27; J: TRBJ2-7; size: NA; D: TRBD2; DNA: TGTGCCAGCAGTGTTACTAGCGGGGGGGCCCGCGAGCAGTACTTC; CDR3: CASSVTSGGAREQYF
V: TRBV5-1; J: TRBJ1-2; size: NA; D: TRBD1; DNA: TGCGCCAGCAAGGCGTGGACAGGCGAACAGGGTGGCTACACCTTC; CDR3: CASKAWTGEQGGYTF
V: TRBV11-3; J: TRBJ2-7; size: NA; D: TRBD2; DNA: TGTGCCAGCAGCGGACCTACTAGCGGGGGCCACGAGCAGTACTTC; CDR3: CASSGPTSGGHEQYF
V: TRBV5-6; J: TRBJ2-7; size: NA; D: TRBD2; DNA: TGTGCCAGCAGCTTTAGCGGGACGTCCTACGAGCAGTACTTC; CDR3: CASSFSGTSYEQYF
V: TRBV5-1; J: TRBJ2-1; size: NA; D: NA; DNA: TGCGCCAGCAGCGGTTGGACTCGGGATGGGAACAATGAGCAGTTCTTC; CDR3: CASSGWTRDGNNEQFF
V: TRBV7-2; J: TRBJ1-1; size: NA; D: TRBD1; DNA: TGTGCCAGCAGCGATCCACGGACAGGGCTGAGTACCGAAGCTTTCTTT; CDR3: CASSDPRTGLSTEAFF
V: TRBV2; J: TRBJ2-7; size: few; D: TRBD1; DNA: TGTGCCAGCAGTGTCACCGGGACAGGACCCTACGAGCAGTACTTC; CDR3: CASSVTGTGPYEQYF